Sequencing of this T cell receptor beta chain was carried out in a study of cytomegalovirus exposure and HLA in healthy donors (TCRdb year 2017). Study-wide context: In an earlier analysis of 587 of the donors, 250 to 300 Gb of sequence data and 90 million to 130 million unique TCR beta sequences from roughly 200 million T cells were reported. An early release covering roughly 600 HLA-typed donors comprised about 290 gigabases of sequencing data and around 85 million unique TCR sequences. Of the roughly 410 genotyped donors, 81% were placed in the genetic ancestry cluster associated with self-reported Caucasian donors. The study aimed to test whether signatures of past pathogen exposure could be identified by cataloging public T cell receptors. The study profiled the T cell repertoires of 500 to 800 subjects by immunosequencing and related them to cytomegalovirus serostatus. Besides the first cohort of some 670 subjects, a separate validation cohort made up of 90 to 150 different subjects was used. The study combined high-throughput TCR immunosequencing, statistical association of individual TCRs with disease status, and machine learning to predict cytomegalovirus infection status. To study patterns of TCR occurrence, a later analysis re-analyzed previously published TCR beta repertoires from 550 to 800 donors and added high-resolution HLA genotyping. Rather than using new phenotypic data, the later analysis identified candidate immune exposures from TCR beta sequences and from how often those sequences occurred across donors. To decide whether each TCR beta V gene segment behaved as functional or pseudogenic, an earlier analysis of several hundred of the donors relied on high-throughput TCR beta sequencing. Alongside the repertoire data, information on donor age, sex, ethnicity and CMV serostatus was compiled. A later genetic analysis took genome-wide SNP genotypes for about 65% of the roughly 670 donors and used that subset as a discovery cohort. All discovery cohort repertoires had been generated on a single sequencing platform. Both class I and class II loci were covered by HLA typing, at four-digit resolution. The number of typed donors differed by locus: about 629-630 for A, B, C, DRB1 and DQB1; approximately 540 for DQA1; fewer than 610 for DPA1; and roughly 450 for DPB1. Four or five DR-DQ haplotypes were handled as single units for association and clustering, since linkage in the cohort was strong. On average, roughly 200,000 unique TCR beta nucleotide sequences were sequenced per donor among 398 genotyped donors of the cohort, with 15% to 20% of those sequences being non-productive. Overall results and qualifications from the work: A later analysis found that HLA-associated TCR beta chains were more clonally expanded and had lower generation probabilities than equally common non-associated chains. Correlated functional status among segregating V segments might be attributable to linkage disequilibrium, but an unknown experimental factor could not be ruled out. The earlier analysis of approximately 540 of the donors excluded 15 to 20 rarely observed V segments, including chromosome 9 orphons, because counts were too low. When HLA alleles, especially DR and DQ, strongly co-occurred, attributing TCR associations to individual alleles was difficult. In a later genetic analysis, a missense DCLRE1C variant was associated with V-gene and J-gene trimming of TCR beta chains, and the association was replicated in an independent cohort. Sequencing depth was assumed to be roughly uniform across donors in the presence/absence analyses, though that assumption may not hold. This cohort had only TCR beta chains sequenced, and the lack of alpha or paired-chain data limited which features could be detected. A further reported finding was that TCR beta sequences accurately predicted the HLA-A and HLA-B alleles for most subjects in the first cohort. Most CMV-associated TCR beta chains appeared to be HLA-restricted in a later analysis, and the HLA associations seemed to be driven largely by CMV exposure. Some IMGT-functional V segments, including TRBV6-2 and TRBV6-3, could not be distinguished by the 87-base-pair reads and were therefore excluded. Most TCR sequences were seen in very few donors, while some public TCRs were found in many individuals. Because HLA typing was unavailable for some donors at each locus, only the typed subset was used in association tests. A later analysis reported that several top co-occurrence clusters appeared linked to parvovirus B19, influenza, CMV and Epstein-Barr virus. The authors suggested that the approach could potentially be extended to other disease states and immunological phenotypes. Immune exposure information for the cohort was limited to CMV serostatus. An earlier analysis of approximately 570 of the donors showed that most TCR beta V segments appeared in productive rearrangements either about 90% or about 30% of the time, which broadly matched IMGT annotations. In a later analysis, around 17,000 TCR beta sequences were associated with specific HLA alleles at a false discovery rate of 0.05. In vitro tests confirmed that a few of the cytomegalovirus-associated TCR beta chains recognize cytomegalovirus antigens. According to a later analysis, TCR association rates differed among HLA loci, with DRB1 alleles showing the most associated TCRs and HLA-C alleles showing the fewest. In a later genetic analysis, fewer N-insertions in productive TCRs were reported among donors in an Asian-associated ancestry cluster than the roughly 640-donor mean. A total of 164 TCR beta chains were listed by the study as associated with cytomegalovirus. In both the original and validation cohorts, the classifier was reported to diagnose cytomegalovirus status with high specificity and sensitivity. A cluster of highly shared sequence variants was judged likely to be a technical artifact of the sequencing pipeline.

V lost 4 bases and J lost 5 bases; the stretch between them is 8 bases long. The germline V gene (reference sequence) supplies CDR1 SEHNR and CDR2 FQNEAQ. The CDR3 sequence holds 13 residues, the cysteine and phenylalanine included. Of all the DNA, just the CDR3 is kept, 39 bases in frame from base 1. The cohort consisted of some 670 healthy bone marrow donors. At the time of sampling, every cohort member was nominally healthy, though immune exposures that went unrecorded were likely present. The donor was CMV seronegative and belonged to the group of roughly 330 seronegative cohort members. Each donor provided a peripheral blood sample, and peripheral blood mononuclear cells were used for TCR beta sequencing. Genomic DNA was extracted from the blood cell samples with the Qiagen DNeasy Blood Extraction Kit. Concerning this clone itself: It lacks a known antigen. Base-call qualities are not available, and no considerably larger clone is one nucleotide away.

The library was produced with the immunoSEQ multiplex PCR assay. For the multiplex PCR, a mixture combining 60 forward primers for TCR Vbeta segments and 13 reverse primers for TCR Jbeta segments was used. The CDR3 region of rearranged TCR beta genes was amplified from genomic DNA with a multiplex PCR assay. Amplified TCR beta libraries were sequenced as 87-base-pair reads on the Illumina HiSeq System. In the source study's methods: In a later analysis, roughly 80 million unique TCR beta chains were counted across the approximately 670 repertoires, and about 10 million of these chains were shared by at least two donors. To remove PCR and sequencing errors, raw reads were error-corrected and collapsed into unique sequences using a nearest-neighbor algorithm that merged closely related sequences. V, D and J gene segments were assigned by aligning CDR3 sequences to IMGT reference sequences. For a sequence to be retained, a match of at least six nucleotides to both a V gene segment and a J gene segment was required. Rearrangements were called productive when the CDR3 lacked stop codons and stayed in frame with V and J; all others were non-productive. Following IMGT convention, CDR3 was defined as the stretch from the second conserved V-encoded cysteine to the conserved J-encoded phenylalanine. In an earlier analysis of more than 550 of the donors, sequences lacking an unambiguous match to a single V gene segment were excluded. In an earlier analysis of some 590 of the donors, V segments were called functional above 56.7% productive rearrangements and were called segregating when the between-donor standard deviation exceeded 5%. A statistical classification framework was built for diagnosing cytomegalovirus status from the catalog of TCR beta chain sequences. In a later analysis, TCR nucleotide sequences were compared against IMGT/GENE-DB human TR gene sequences so that V and J genes could be assigned. In a later analysis, CDR3 sequences and most-parsimonious VDJ recombination scenarios were assigned using the TCRdist pipeline. In a later analysis, each TCR beta chain was defined by its CDR3 amino acid sequence together with its V-gene family, and reads without a unique V-gene family were excluded. A later analysis removed 550 to 650 highly shared, low-generation-probability nucleotide sequences to deal with suspected cross-contamination and a sequencing artifact. A later analysis calculated a clonal expansion index for each public chain from normalized within-repertoire ranks of inferred template counts. A later analysis computed generation probabilities with a VDJ recombination model fitted to out-of-frame rearrangements, and checked the results against IGoR. A later analysis scored TCR-TCR, TCR-HLA and TCR-CMV co-occurrence with hypergeometric tests, applying a repertoire-size bias correction to TCR pairs. A later analysis estimated false discovery rates by permuting HLA or CMV assignments 20 times. A later analysis grouped co-occurring TCRs with DBSCAN, adding TCRdist sequence similarity when clustering within HLA-allele-positive subsets. Repertoires with fewer than 30,000 or more than 120,000 public chains, plus five repertoires with anomalous nucleotide sharing, were excluded from co-occurrence clustering. TCRdb's version of the immuneACCESS table is confined to in-frame rearrangements and falls short of the full clone set. An unresolved V gene accounts for under half of the shortfall where checked; the remainder is of unknown origin. D and trimming come from the DNA, and the V and J calls and clone size come from that table. The sample profile shows about 160,000 clones; 70% to 90% of them were found once. The ten largest clones capture 2.4% of the sample.

Here the chain combines TRBV7-9 and TRBJ1-4, with the D segment identity uncertain. The receptor comes from a male donor in good health and CMV-seronegative. Sequencing was performed on PBMCs. CDR3 reads: CASSSNSNEKLFF. The bases are TGTGCCAGCAGCTCCAACTCGAATGAAAAACTGTTTTTT.